Listed below are T cell receptor beta chains from one sample, sequenced in a study of cytomegalovirus exposure and HLA in healthy donors. Assay: immunoSEQ multiplex PCR; the TCRdb copy retains only in-frame clones and omits some. Found here are 150,000 to 250,000 clones, approximately 80% of them singletons; the top ten hold about 0.1%. The sample comprised PBMCs. These receptors all stem from a boy aged 2 to 10 in good health and CMV-seronegative. The CDR3 runs from the conserved cysteine through the conserved F or W. Each record gives: V gene, J gene, D gene, clone size, CDR3 protein, CDR3 DNA. A D gene is named only where the DNA matches it firmly. Clone size is stated in some rows and not others, as once, few, many or a class when expanded.

>TRBV7-3|TRBJ2-1|TRBD2|-
CASSNSGGTYNEQFF
TGTGCCAGCAGCAACAGCGGGGGAACCTACAATGAGCAGTTCTTC
>TRBV6-1|TRBJ2-7|-|-
CASSLDRSEQYF
TGTGCCAGCAGTTTGGACAGATCCGAGCAGTACTTC
>TRBV21-1|TRBJ2-3|-|-
CASSTNDRGQLTDTQYF
TGTGCCAGCAGTACTAACGACAGGGGGCAATTGACAGATACGCAGTATTTT
>TRBV21-1|TRBJ1-1|-|-
CASSKVWKSEQANTEAFF
TGTGCCAGCAGCAAAGTTTGGAAGAGCGAACAGGCGAACACTGAAGCTTTCTTT
>TRBV7-2|TRBJ2-2|-|-
CASSLADRTLTGELFF
TGTGCCAGCAGCTTAGCGGACAGAACACTCACCGGGGAGCTGTTTTTT
>TRBV27|TRBJ1-5|TRBD1|-
CASSLRGRGQPQHF
TGTGCCAGCAGTTTGAGGGGGCGAGGTCAGCCCCAGCATTTT
>TRBV9|TRBJ1-2|-|few
CASSGHPTQGLDGSGYTF
TGTGCCAGCAGCGGACACCCCACCCAGGGTCTTGATGGAAGTGGCTACACCTTC
>TRBV4-3|TRBJ2-7|TRBD1|-
CASSQLGQGNEQYF
TGCGCCAGCAGCCAATTGGGACAGGGAAACGAGCAGTACTTC
>TRBV4-2|TRBJ2-7|-|-
CASSRERLQSSYEQYF
TGTGCCAGCAGCCGAGAACGACTACAAAGCTCCTACGAGCAGTACTTC
>TRBV6-1|TRBJ2-7|-|-
CASRAPSYEQYF
TGTGCCAGCAGAGCCCCCTCCTACGAGCAGTACTTC
>TRBV6-5|TRBJ1-4|-|-
CASSYGRGLGEKLFF
TGTGCCAGCAGTTACGGGCGGGGCTTAGGAGAAAAACTGTTTTTT
>TRBV4-1|TRBJ1-1|TRBD1|-
CASRKVGQGSPEAFF
TGCGCCAGCAGGAAAGTGGGACAGGGCTCCCCTGAAGCTTTCTTT
>TRBV18|TRBJ2-1|-|-
CASSPRTDNEQFF
TGTGCCAGCTCACCACGGACAGACAATGAGCAGTTCTTC
>TRBV5-8|TRBJ1-5|-|-
CASSLGGLRQPQHF
TGTGCCAGTAGCTTGGGGGGGCTAAGGCAGCCCCAGCATTTT
>TRBV7-2|TRBJ1-1|TRBD1|-
CASSLRQGVAFF
TGTGCCAGCAGCTTAAGACAGGGGGTGGCTTTCTTT
>TRBV28|TRBJ1-6|-|-
CASNLGGLNSPLHF
TGTGCCAGCAACCTGGGGGGTCTAAATTCACCCCTCCACTTT
>TRBV18|TRBJ1-2|TRBD1|-
CASSRDGQGSTYGYTF
TGTGCCAGCTCACGGGACGGACAGGGGAGTACCTATGGCTACACCTTC
>TRBV7-2|TRBJ2-1|TRBD1|-
CASRPGQGRGNEQFF
TGTGCCAGCAGGCCTGGACAGGGGCGAGGCAATGAGCAGTTCTTC
>TRBV6-1|TRBJ2-1|TRBD2|-
CASSVAGAHSYNEQFF
TGTGCCAGCAGTGTAGCGGGGGCCCATTCCTACAATGAGCAGTTCTTC
>TRBV7-8|TRBJ1-5|-|-
CASSSSWRVSNQPQHF
TGTGCCAGCAGCTCCTCGTGGAGGGTGAGCAATCAGCCCCAGCATTTT
>TRBV1|TRBJ2-3|-|-
CTSSQDPTSTADTQYF
TGCACCAGCAGCCAAGACCCGACTAGCACGGCGGATACGCAGTATTTT
>TRBV7-6|TRBJ2-1|TRBD2|few
CASSSGGPVNEQFF
TGTGCCAGCAGCTCGGGGGGGCCCGTCAATGAGCAGTTCTTC
>TRBV4-3|TRBJ2-2|-|few
CASSQGPGTGELFF
TGCGCCAGCAGCCAGGGGCCAGGCACCGGGGAGCTGTTTTTT
>TRBV21-1|TRBJ2-7|-|-
CASSIKHETTAYEQYF
TGTGCCAGCAGCATCAAACATGAGACAACGGCCTACGAGCAGTACTTC
>TRBV4-1|TRBJ1-3|-|-
CASSQTGWGRERVNLRNTIYF
TGCGCCAGCAGCCAAACAGGCTGGGGCAGAGAACGAGTAAACCTCCGAAACACCATATATTTT
>TRBV11-2|TRBJ1-1|-|-
CASSLGGGRGAFF
TGTGCCAGCAGCTTAGGTGGTGGCCGGGGAGCTTTCTTT
>TRBV19|TRBJ2-5|-|once
CASSQGETQYF
TGTGCCAGTAGCCAGGGAGAGACCCAGTACTTC
>TRBV2|TRBJ1-2|-|-
CASSEQGAPGYTF
TGTGCCAGCAGTGAACAGGGTGCGCCTGGCTACACCTTC
>TRBV5-1|TRBJ2-3|-|-
CASSLYGPGQPLTDTQYF
TGCGCCAGCAGCTTGTACGGGCCCGGACAGCCCCTCACAGATACGCAGTATTTT
>TRBV7-9|TRBJ2-5|TRBD2|-
CASSLGTPGLVARETQYF
TGTGCCAGCAGCTTAGGGACACCGGGACTAGTAGCCCGAGAGACCCAGTACTTC
>TRBV5-6|TRBJ1-2|-|-
CASMGRGLLLGGYTF
TGTGCCAGCATGGGCAGGGGCTTACTTTTGGGTGGCTACACCTTC
>TRBV7-2|TRBJ2-3|-|-
CASSLQGRADTQYF
TGTGCCAGCAGCTTACAGGGGAGGGCGGATACGCAGTATTTT
>TRBV27|TRBJ2-5|TRBD2|-
CASSPDLERGLKETQYF
TGTGCCAGCAGTCCGGACCTAGAGCGGGGACTTAAAGAGACCCAGTACTTC
>TRBV5-1|TRBJ1-6|TRBD1|-
CASSSSGGGSPLHF
TGCGCCAGCAGCTCCTCAGGGGGCGGATCACCCCTCCACTTT
>TRBV2|TRBJ1-1|-|-
CASSGQKNTEAFF
TGTGCCAGCAGTGGACAGAAGAACACTGAAGCTTTCTTT
>TRBV6-5|TRBJ1-2|-|-
CASSPTGNHDYGYTF
TGTGCCAGCAGCCCCACAGGGAATCATGACTATGGCTACACCTTC
>TRBV5-1|TRBJ2-7|TRBD1|-
CASSFSGGYEQYF
TGCGCCAGCAGCTTTTCAGGGGGCTACGAGCAGTACTTC
>TRBV15|TRBJ1-4|-|once
CATSRATSVKLFF
TGTGCCACCAGCAGAGCGACCAGCGTGAAACTGTTTTTT
>TRBV5-1|TRBJ2-5|-|-
CASSGGEYQETQYF
TGCGCCAGCAGTGGGGGCGAGTACCAAGAGACCCAGTACTTC
>TRBV5-4|TRBJ2-2|-|once
CASSFGDTGELFF
TGTGCCAGCAGCTTCGGAGACACCGGGGAGCTGTTTTTT
>TRBV19|TRBJ1-1|-|-
CASSIGFRRGRNTEAFF
TGTGCCAGTAGTATAGGTTTTAGGCGGGGGAGGAACACTGAAGCTTTCTTT
>TRBV9|TRBJ2-7|TRBD1|-
CASSPLSGTGAYEQYF
TGTGCCAGCAGCCCCCTGTCCGGGACAGGGGCCTACGAGCAGTACTTC
>TRBV10-3|TRBJ2-1|-|-
CAISAHVLWTDNEQFF
TGTGCCATCAGCGCCCACGTCCTCTGGACAGACAATGAGCAGTTCTTC
>TRBV7-9|TRBJ1-4|TRBD1|-
CASSLVGTVNEKLFF
TGTGCCAGCAGCTTAGTTGGGACAGTGAATGAAAAACTGTTTTTT